The sequence of this TCR beta chain was determined in a study of technical replicates of blood from a few donors. Method: immunoSEQ multiplex PCR; TCRdb's copy keeps in-frame clones and lacks some. The table shows over 50,000 clones, with around 87% occurring only once. The CDR3 sequence is 16 residues long. CDR1 is MNHEY and CDR2 is SVGAGI in the germline V gene. Deletions cut 0 bases from V and 9 bases from J, with 18 bases between. This TCR was sampled from a human donor in good health. Some clones in this sample may be carry-over from other donors' samples. The chain links TRBV6-5 to TRBJ2-1; tentative D call: TRBD2 (7 bases). The sample comprised PBMCs. Here the CDR3 DNA reads TGTGCCAGCAGTTACTCAAAAAGGGGGGGCCTTTTTGAGCAGTTCTTC. It encodes CASSYSKRGGLFEQFF.